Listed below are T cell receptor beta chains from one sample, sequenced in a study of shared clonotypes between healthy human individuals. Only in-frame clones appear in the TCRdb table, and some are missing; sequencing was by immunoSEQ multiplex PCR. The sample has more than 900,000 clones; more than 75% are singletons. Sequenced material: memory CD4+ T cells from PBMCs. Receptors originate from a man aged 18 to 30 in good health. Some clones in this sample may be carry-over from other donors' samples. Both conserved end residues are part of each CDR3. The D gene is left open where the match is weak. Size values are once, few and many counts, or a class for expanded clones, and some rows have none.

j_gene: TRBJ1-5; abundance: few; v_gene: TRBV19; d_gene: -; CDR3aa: CASNPNSNQPQHF; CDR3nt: TGTGCCAGTAACCCAAATAGCAATCAGCCCCAGCATTTT
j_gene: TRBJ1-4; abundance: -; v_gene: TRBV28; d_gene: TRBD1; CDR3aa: CASSLPGTANEKLFF; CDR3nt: TGTGCCAGCAGTTTACCCGGGACAGCGAATGAAAAACTGTTTTTT
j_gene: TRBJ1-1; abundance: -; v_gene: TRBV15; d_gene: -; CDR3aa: CATGNQGVGTEAFF; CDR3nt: TGTGCCACCGGCAACCAGGGAGTAGGCACTGAAGCTTTCTTT
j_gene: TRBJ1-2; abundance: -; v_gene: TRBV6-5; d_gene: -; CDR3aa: CASSYSNNRVGYGYTF; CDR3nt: TGTGCCAGCAGTTACTCGAATAACAGGGTGGGCTATGGCTACACCTTC
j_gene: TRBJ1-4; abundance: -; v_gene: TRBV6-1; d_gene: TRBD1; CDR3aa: CASSGSGGGGEKLFF; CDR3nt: TGTGCCAGCAGTGGTTCAGGGGGTGGGGGTGAAAAACTGTTTTTT
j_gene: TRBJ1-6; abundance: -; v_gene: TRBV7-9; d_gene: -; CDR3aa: CASSLTGLGSPLHF; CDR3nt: TGTGCCAGCAGCTTAACAGGGTTAGGGTCACCCCTCCACTTT
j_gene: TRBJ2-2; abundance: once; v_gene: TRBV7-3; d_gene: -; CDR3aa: CASSLKPGELFF; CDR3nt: TGTGCCAGCAGCTTAAAACCCGGGGAGCTGTTTTTT
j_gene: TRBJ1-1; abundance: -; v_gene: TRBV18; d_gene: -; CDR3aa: CASSPQEGTEAFF; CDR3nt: TGTGCCAGCTCACCACAGGAAGGGACTGAAGCTTTCTTT
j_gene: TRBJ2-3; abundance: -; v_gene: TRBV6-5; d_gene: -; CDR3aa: CASSYSIGFPQYF; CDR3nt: TGTGCCAGCAGTTACTCGATTGGGTTTCCGCAGTATTTT
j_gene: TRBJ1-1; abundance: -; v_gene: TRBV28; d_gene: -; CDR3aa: CASSSGVRTEAFF; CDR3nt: TGTGCCAGCAGTTCAGGGGTAAGGACTGAAGCTTTCTTT
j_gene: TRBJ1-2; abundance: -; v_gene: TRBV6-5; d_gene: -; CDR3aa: CASSFRQSGGYTF; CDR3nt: TGTGCCAGCAGTTTTCGACAGTCGGGAGGCTACACCTTC
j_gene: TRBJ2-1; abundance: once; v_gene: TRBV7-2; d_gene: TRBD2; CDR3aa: CASSLVVRASGANEQFF; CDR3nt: TGTGCCAGCAGCTTAGTTGTCAGGGCTAGCGGGGCTAATGAGCAGTTCTTC
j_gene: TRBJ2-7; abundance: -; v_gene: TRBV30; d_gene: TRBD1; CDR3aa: CAWSEGTAPYEQYF; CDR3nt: TGTGCCTGGAGTGAGGGGACAGCCCCCTACGAGCAGTACTTC
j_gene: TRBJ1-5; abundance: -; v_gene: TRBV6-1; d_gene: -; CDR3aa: CASSEAGAGGLRNQPQHF; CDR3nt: TGTGCCAGCAGTGAAGCGGGGGCTGGGGGGTTGCGCAATCAGCCCCAGCATTTT
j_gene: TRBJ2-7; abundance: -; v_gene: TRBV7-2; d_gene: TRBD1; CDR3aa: CASSDTGTGGGRQYF; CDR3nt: TGTGCCAGCAGCGATACCGGGACAGGGGGCGGTAGGCAGTACTTC
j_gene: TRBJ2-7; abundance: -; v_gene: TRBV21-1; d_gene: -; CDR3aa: CASTLGQGSGHEQYF; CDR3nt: TGTGCCAGCACCCTGGGACAGGGTTCAGGCCACGAGCAGTACTTC
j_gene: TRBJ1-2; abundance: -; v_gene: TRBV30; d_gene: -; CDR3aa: CAWSVRGLSGGYTF; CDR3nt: TGTGCCTGGAGTGTACGGGGCCTCTCGGGTGGCTACACCTTC
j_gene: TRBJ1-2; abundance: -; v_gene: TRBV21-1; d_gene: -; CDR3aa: CASSSIGTSAFSYGYTF; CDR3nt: TGTGCCAGCAGCTCCATCGGGACTTCGGCTTTTAGCTATGGCTACACCTTC
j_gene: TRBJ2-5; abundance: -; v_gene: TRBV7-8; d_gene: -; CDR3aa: CASSLASRGAPQETQYF; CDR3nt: TGTGCCAGCAGCTTAGCCTCACGGGGGGCCCCTCAAGAGACCCAGTACTTC
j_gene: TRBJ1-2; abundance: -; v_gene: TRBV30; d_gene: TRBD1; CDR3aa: CAWSFWDRNGYTF; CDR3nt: TGTGCCTGGAGTTTCTGGGACAGGAATGGCTACACCTTC
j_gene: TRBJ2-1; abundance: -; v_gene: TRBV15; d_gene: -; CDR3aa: CATSRGARDEQFF; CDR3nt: TGTGCCACCAGCAGGGGTGCAAGGGATGAGCAGTTCTTC
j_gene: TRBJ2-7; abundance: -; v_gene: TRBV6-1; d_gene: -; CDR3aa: CASRKGDIREQYF; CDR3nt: TGTGCCAGCCGGAAAGGGGACATACGCGAGCAGTACTTC
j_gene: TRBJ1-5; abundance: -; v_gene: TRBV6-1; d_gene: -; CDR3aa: CASIIVGGAVQPQHF; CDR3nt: TGTGCCAGCATCATCGTGGGGGGGGCTGTTCAGCCCCAGCATTTT
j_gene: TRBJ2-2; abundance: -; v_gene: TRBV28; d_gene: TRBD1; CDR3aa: CATTDRALNTGELFF; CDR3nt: TGTGCCACCACAGACAGGGCCCTAAACACCGGGGAGCTGTTTTTT
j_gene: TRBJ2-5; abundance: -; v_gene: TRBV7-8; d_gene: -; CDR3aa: CASSLQLGETQYF; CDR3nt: TGTGCCAGCAGCTTACAACTTGGAGAGACCCAGTACTTC
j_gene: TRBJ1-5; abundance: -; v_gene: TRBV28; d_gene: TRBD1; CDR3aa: CASRYTGGGSQPQHF; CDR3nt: TGTGCCAGCAGGTACACAGGGGGCGGTAGTCAGCCCCAGCATTTT
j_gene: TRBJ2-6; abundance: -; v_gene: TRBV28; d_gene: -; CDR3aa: CASSFPGRPHPGANVLTF; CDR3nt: TGTGCCAGCAGTTTCCCGGGACGTCCCCATCCTGGGGCCAACGTCCTGACTTTC
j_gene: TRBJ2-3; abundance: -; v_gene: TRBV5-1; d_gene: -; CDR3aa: CASRQGGWTDTQYF; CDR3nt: TGCGCCAGCAGACAGGGAGGATGGACAGATACGCAGTATTTT
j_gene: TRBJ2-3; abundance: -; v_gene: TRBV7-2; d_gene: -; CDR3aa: CASSLGLVTDTQYF; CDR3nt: TGTGCCAGCAGCTTGGGACTGGTTACAGATACGCAGTATTTT
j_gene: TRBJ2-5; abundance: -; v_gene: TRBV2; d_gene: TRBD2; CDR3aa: CASSEGLAVRYF; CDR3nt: TGTGCCAGCAGTGAGGGACTAGCGGTACGGTACTTC
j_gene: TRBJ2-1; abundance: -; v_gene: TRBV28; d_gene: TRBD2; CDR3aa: CASSKTSPYNEQFF; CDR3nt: TGTGCCAGCAGCAAGACTAGCCCCTACAATGAGCAGTTCTTC
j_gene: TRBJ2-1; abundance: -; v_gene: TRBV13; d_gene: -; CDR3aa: CASSLDPTVISYNEQFF; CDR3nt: TGTGCCAGCAGCCTAGACCCGACAGTTATCTCCTACAATGAGCAGTTCTTC
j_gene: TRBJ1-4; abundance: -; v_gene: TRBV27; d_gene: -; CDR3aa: CASSKIGVNEKLFF; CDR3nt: TGTGCCAGCAGTAAGATAGGGGTCAATGAAAAACTGTTTTTT
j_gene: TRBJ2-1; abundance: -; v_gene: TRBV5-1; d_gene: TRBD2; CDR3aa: CASSRQPLAGGGNEQFF; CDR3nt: TGCGCCAGCAGTCGCCAGCCACTAGCGGGAGGAGGCAATGAGCAGTTCTTC
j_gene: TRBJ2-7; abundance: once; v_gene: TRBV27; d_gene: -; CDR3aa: CASSLIPGPLGSYEQYF; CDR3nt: TGTGCCAGCAGTTTAATCCCCGGCCCCTTGGGGTCCTACGAGCAGTACTTC
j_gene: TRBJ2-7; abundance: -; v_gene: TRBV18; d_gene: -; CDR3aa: CASSLETVYEQYF; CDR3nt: TGTGCCAGCTCACTCGAGACAGTCTACGAGCAGTACTTC
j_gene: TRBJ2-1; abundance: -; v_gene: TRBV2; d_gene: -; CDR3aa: CASNVGRGEQFF; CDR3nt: TGTGCCAGCAATGTGGGACGTGGTGAGCAGTTCTTC
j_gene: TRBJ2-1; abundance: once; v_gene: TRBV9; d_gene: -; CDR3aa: CASSVFTDNEQFF; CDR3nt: TGTGCCAGCAGCGTATTTACCGACAATGAGCAGTTCTTC
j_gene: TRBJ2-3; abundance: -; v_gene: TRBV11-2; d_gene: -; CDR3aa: CASSSIRPQYF; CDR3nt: TGTGCCAGCAGCTCCATTCGTCCGCAGTATTTT
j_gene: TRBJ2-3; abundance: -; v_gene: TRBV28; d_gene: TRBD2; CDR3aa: CASTGGGGDYTDTQYF; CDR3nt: TGTGCCAGCACCGGGGGAGGAGGGGACTACACAGATACGCAGTATTTT
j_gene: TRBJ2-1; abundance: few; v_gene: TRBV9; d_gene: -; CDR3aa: CASSVAGAQYNEQFF; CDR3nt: TGTGCCAGCAGCGTAGCTGGGGCCCAGTACAATGAGCAGTTCTTC
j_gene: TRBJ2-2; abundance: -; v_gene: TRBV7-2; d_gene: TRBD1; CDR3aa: CASSWTGMSGELFF; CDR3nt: TGTGCCAGCAGCTGGACAGGGATGAGCGGGGAGCTGTTTTTT
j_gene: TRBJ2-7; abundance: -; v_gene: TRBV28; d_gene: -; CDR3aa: CASSQTIGAGRYEQYF; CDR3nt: TGTGCCAGCAGCCAAACGATAGGGGCCGGACGCTACGAGCAGTACTTC
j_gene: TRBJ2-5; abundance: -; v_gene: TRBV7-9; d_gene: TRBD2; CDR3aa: CASSPGGGRETQYF; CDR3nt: TGTGCCAGCAGCCCCGGGGGGGGCAGAGAGACCCAGTACTTC
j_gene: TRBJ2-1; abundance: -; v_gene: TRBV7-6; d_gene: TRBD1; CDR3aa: CASSFGDRGGYNEQFF; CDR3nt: TGTGCCAGCAGCTTTGGGGACAGGGGTGGGTACAATGAGCAGTTCTTC
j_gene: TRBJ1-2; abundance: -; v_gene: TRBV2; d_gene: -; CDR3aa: CASRSTQRRSYGYTF; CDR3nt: TGTGCCAGCAGGAGTACACAGCGACGCTCTTATGGCTACACCTTC
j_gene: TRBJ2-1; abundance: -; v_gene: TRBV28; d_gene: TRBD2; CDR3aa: CASSNQAGALYNEQFF; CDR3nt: TGTGCCAGCAGTAACCAAGCGGGAGCTTTATACAATGAGCAGTTCTTC
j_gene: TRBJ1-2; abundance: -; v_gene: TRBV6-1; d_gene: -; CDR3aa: CASSEAWVYGYTF; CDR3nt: TGTGCCAGCAGTGAAGCGTGGGTTTATGGCTACACCTTC